This T cell receptor beta chain was identified during a study of identical twins. Template switching added a universal primer site, and cDNA bore unique molecular identifiers. Each CDR3 protein is one row after TCRdb ran MiXCR on the 5' RACE reads. Among approximately 500,000 distinct CDR3 sequences listed, 24% were seen once. Per the germline V gene, CDR1 is SGHTA and CDR2 is FQGTGA. With V trimmed by 6 bases and J by 4 bases, 6 bases remained unmatched. This CDR3 region has 15 residues. These data are also associated with another study on T cells expressing NK-cell markers. That source adds: T cells sorted in several experiments were restricted to alpha-beta TCR T cells by an anti-gamma-delta TCR antibody. The same clonotypes also predominated in the CD3+CD56-NKG2C+ fraction of a few donors.

Sequenced: CD4+ T cells sorted from blood. J is TRBJ2-3 and V is TRBV7-3; 11 bases map to TRBD2. The clonotype was recovered from a woman younger than 35 in good health. The CDR3 region is CASRIGTSGADTQYF. DNA of the CDR3: TGTGCCAGCAGGATTGGGACTAGCGGCGCAGATACGCAGTATTTT.